What follows describes a single T cell receptor (beta chain). No antigen is known for it. No much larger clone is present one base from it, and per-base qualities are unavailable. Libraries were built with the immunoSEQ multiplex PCR assay. The authors processed their data as follows. A statistical classification framework was built for diagnosing cytomegalovirus status from the catalog of TCR beta chain sequences. TCRdb retrieved this table from immuneACCESS and kept in-frame rearrangements only. Not all clones are present; in checked studies, unresolved V genes account for under half, and no reason is known for the remainder. V, J and clone size are those of that table, while D and trimming were read from the DNA. The sample table records 110,000 to 150,000 clones; 89% of these occur just once. The ten most abundant clones make up roughly 9.3% of the sample. Separate from the roughly 660-subject first cohort, the validation cohort of 90 to 150 subjects was the group to which the donors belonged.

As encoded in the germline V gene, CDR1 is SGHTA while CDR2 is FQGNSA. The CDR3 goes from the cysteine to the phenylalanine over 15 residues. The CDR3 DNA has 45 bases and is translated from base 1. V is reduced by 0 bases and J by 7 bases, leaving a spacing of 13 bases between them. The sample comes from a study of cytomegalovirus exposure and HLA in healthy donors (dated by TCRdb to about 2017). As for the study more broadly: A later analysis indicated that the 120 or so validation repertoires were generated on the platform also employed for the 700 or so repertoires of the first cohort. The study aimed to test whether signatures of past pathogen exposure could be identified by cataloging public T cell receptors. A separate validation cohort of roughly 130 different subjects was used in addition to the approximately 700-subject first cohort. The study combined high-throughput TCR immunosequencing, statistical association of individual TCRs with disease status, and machine learning to predict cytomegalovirus infection status. Study-wide conclusions, independent of this receptor: A later analysis found that TCRs clustered in the first cohort also tended to co-occur in the 110 or so validation repertoires, with about 94% of cluster scores above 0. According to the authors, the approach could potentially be generalized to other disease states and immunological phenotypes. The study gave a list of over 150 TCR beta chains associated with cytomegalovirus. The classifier was reported to diagnose cytomegalovirus status with high specificity and sensitivity in both the original and validation cohorts. Three of the identified cytomegalovirus-associated TCR beta chains were confirmed in vitro to be specific for cytomegalovirus antigens. All 120 or so repertoires were used to score co-occurrence in the validation cohort in a later analysis, because that analysis had no HLA typing for the cohort. While some public TCRs were present in many individuals, most TCR sequences turned up only very rarely across donors.

The sample comprised PBMCs. The clonotype was recovered from a woman aged 18-29 years in good health and CMV-seropositive. The rearrangement combines TRBV7-2 with TRBJ1-5, with a tentative D gene TRBD1 over 5 matching bases. The CDR3: CASSLAPGVVQPQHF. In nucleotide form, the sequence is TGTGCCAGCAGCTTAGCTCCGGGGGTAGTGCAGCCCCAGCATTTT.